Presented here are 11 T cell receptor beta chains from one specimen sequenced in a study of identical twins. TCRdb itself ran the 5' RACE reads through MiXCR, one entry per CDR3 protein. Found here are about 520,000 distinct CDR3 sequences, around 20% of them singletons; the top ten hold roughly 0.9%. This same sample was also taken into another study, of T cells expressing NK-cell markers.

Sequencing was performed on CD4+ T cells sorted from blood. The receptors stem from a woman between 18 and 29 years old in good health.

This chain uses TRBV10-3 with TRBJ2-3; 13 bases agree with TRBD2. With V trimmed by 5 bases and J by 5 bases, 7 bases remained unmatched. This CDR3 has 16 residues. Germline-derived CDR1 and CDR2 are ENHRY and SYGVKD. CDR3 DNA: TGTGCCATCAGTTTTGAACTAGCGGGGGGGCAAGATACGCAGTATTTT. This encodes CAISFELAGGQDTQYF.

This rearrangement joins TRBV5-1 to TRBJ2-1, with 9 bases matching TRBD2. Germline-derived CDR1 and CDR2 are SGHRS and YFSETQ. The CDR3 runs 16 residues. Trimming cost V 4 bases and J 10 bases; bases outside gene matches: 15. The DNA for the CDR3 is TGCGCCAGCAGCCCGAGTATCCCTAGCGGGGTCGGGGAGCAGTTCTTC. The encoded protein is CASSPSIPSGVGEQFF.

This chain joins TRBV29-1 and TRBJ1-2, with D perhaps TRBD1 (5 bases). V was trimmed by 0 bases and J by 1 base, leaving 15 bases between them. Germline CDR1 reads SQVTM; CDR2 reads ANQGSEA. The CDR3 has 16 residues. CDR3 amino acids: CSVEDRGQGFNYGYTF. The DNA of the CDR3 is TGCAGCGTTGAAGATAGGGGCCAGGGTTTTAACTATGGCTACACCTTC. The full variable domain, with the rest looked up from reference TRBV29-1 and TRBJ1-2, is SAVISQKPSRDICQRGTSLTIQCQVDSQVTMMFWYRQQPGQSLTLIATANQGSEATYESGFVIDKFPISRPNLTFSTLTVSNMSPEDSSIYLCSVEDRGQGFNYGYTFGSGTRLTVV.

This clonotype was counted a few times. The rearrangement joins TRBV7-8 to TRBJ2-7; D not resolved. The CDR3 totals 11 residues. Germline CDR1 reads SGHVS; CDR2 reads FQNEAQ. V lost 2 bases and J 5 bases, leaving 4 bases between the germline ends. The CDR3 here is CASSLLNEQYF. CDR3 nucleotides: TGTGCCAGCAGCTTATTAAACGAGCAGTACTTC.

Here the CDR3 reads CAISGLNYGYTF. CDR3 bases: TGTGCCATCAGTGGCCTGAACTATGGCTACACCTTC. This chain connects TRBV10-3 to TRBJ1-2; D is ambiguous. The germline gives CDR1 ENHRY, CDR2 SYGVKD. There are 12 residues in the CDR3. Between the trimmed V and J ends, which lost 4 bases and 2 bases, there was a span of 5 bases.

The table lists this clonotype with many counts. J is TRBJ2-5 and V is TRBV5-1, with 7 bases identical to TRBD1. The CDR3 length is 13 residues. Germline V lookup: CDR1 SGHRS, CDR2 YFSETQ. The V segment lost 3 bases and the J segment 2 bases; nucleotides outside the gene matches: 1. In DNA form, the CDR3 reads TGCGCCAGCAGCTCGGGACAGCAAGAGACCCAGTACTTC. Its translation: CASSSGQQETQYF.

V gene TRBV10-3 combines with J gene TRBJ2-1; D gene uncertain. Germline V gene sequence: CDR1 ENHRY, CDR2 SYGVKD. Trimming left V 2 bases short and J 13 bases short, with 12 bases between. There are 12 residues in the CDR3. CDR3 nucleotide sequence: TGTGCCATCAGTGAGCCCGACTTGCCCCAGTTCTTC. Translation gives CAISEPDLPQFF.

V gene TRBV9 combines with J gene TRBJ1-1, with D uncertain. Trimming pared 0 bases from V and 6 bases from J, leaving 12 bases between. Germline assignment: CDR1 SGDLS and CDR2 YYNGEE. The CDR3 covers 14 residues. The CDR3 region has the DNA TGTGCCAGCAGCGTAGGAGCGTTCGGGGCTGAAGCTTTCTTT. Residues: CASSVGAFGAEAFF. The variable domain in full, with the rest retrieved from reference TRBV9 and TRBJ1-1, is DSGVTQTPKHLITATGQRVTLRCSPRSGDLSVYWYQQSLDQGLQFLIQYYNGEERAKGNILERFSAQQFPDLHSELNLSSLELGDSALYFCASSVGAFGAEAFFGQGTRLTVV.

This clonotype was seen a few times. This sequence joins TRBV6-2 or TRBV6-3 and TRBJ2-3; weak D call: TRBD1 (6 bases). Per the germline V gene, CDR1 is MNHEY and CDR2 is SVGEGT. The CDR3 spans 12 residues. Trimming removed 6 bases at V and 5 bases at J, with 9 bases between. CDR3 DNA: TGTGCCAGCAGCCACAGGGAAGATACGCAGTATTTT. Translated: CASSHREDTQYF.

V gene TRBV20-1 combines with J gene TRBJ1-1, with a tentative D call TRBD1 (6 bases). Trimming took off 2 bases at V and 11 bases at J, with 15 bases between the two ends. CDR3 length: 12 amino acids. Germline V gene sequence: CDR1 DFQATT, CDR2 SNEGSKA (reference sequence). The CDR3: CSARNDRLEAFF. The CDR3 DNA is TGCAGTGCTAGAAATGACAGGCTTGAGGCTTTCTTT.

V gene TRBV5-1 combines with J gene TRBJ1-1; weak D call: TRBD1 (5 bases). V was shortened by 3 bases and J by 1 base, with 13 bases between the two germline ends. The CDR3 totals 15 residues. CDR1 and CDR2 (germline): SGHRS, YFSETQ. CDR3 sequence: CASSSAPDRNTEAFF. The CDR3 DNA reads TGCGCCAGCAGCTCGGCGCCTGACAGGAACACTGAAGCTTTCTTT.